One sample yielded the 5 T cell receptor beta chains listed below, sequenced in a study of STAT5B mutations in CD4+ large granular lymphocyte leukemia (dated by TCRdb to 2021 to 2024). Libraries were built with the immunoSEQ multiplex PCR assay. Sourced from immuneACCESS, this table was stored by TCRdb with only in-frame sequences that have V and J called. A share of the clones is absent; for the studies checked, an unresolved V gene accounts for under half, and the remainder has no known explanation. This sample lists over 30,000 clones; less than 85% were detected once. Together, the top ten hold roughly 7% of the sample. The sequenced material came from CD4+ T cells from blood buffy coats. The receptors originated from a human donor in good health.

CDR3 sequence: CASSGLAGGVYNEQFF. CDR3 DNA: TGTGCCAGCAGTGGACTAGCGGGAGGGGTATACAATGAGCAGTTCTTC. The chain recombines TRBV25-1 with TRBJ2-1; 14 bases map to TRBD2. The J segment lost 4 bases and the V segment lost 4 bases, leaving 3 bases of the junction unmatched. Germline V gene lookup returns CDR1 MGHDK and CDR2 SYGVNS. The CDR3 loop spans 16 amino acids.

The CDR3 region has the DNA TGTGCCAGCAGTGACCCTTATTCCTACAATGAGCAGTTCTTC. It encodes CASSDPYSYNEQFF. The chain couples TRBV6-1 to TRBJ2-1; no clear D gene. Per the germline V gene, CDR1 is MNHNS and CDR2 is SASEGT. Trimming took 3 bases from V and 1 from J, leaving 7 bases between them. The CDR3 has 14 amino acids.

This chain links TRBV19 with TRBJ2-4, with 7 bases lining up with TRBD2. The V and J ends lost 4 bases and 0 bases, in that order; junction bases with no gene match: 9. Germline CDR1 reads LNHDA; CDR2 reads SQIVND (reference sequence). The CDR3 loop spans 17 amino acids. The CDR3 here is CASSTLLGGLAKNIQYF. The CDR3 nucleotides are TGTGCCAGTAGTACCCTGTTGGGGGGGTTAGCCAAAAACATTCAGTACTTC.

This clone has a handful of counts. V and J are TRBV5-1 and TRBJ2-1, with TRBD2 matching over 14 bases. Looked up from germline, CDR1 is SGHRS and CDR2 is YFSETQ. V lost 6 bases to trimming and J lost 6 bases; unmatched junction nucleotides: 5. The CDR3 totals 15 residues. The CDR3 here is CASTGLAGVSNEQFF. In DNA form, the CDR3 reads TGCGCCAGCACGGGACTAGCGGGAGTAAGCAATGAGCAGTTCTTC.

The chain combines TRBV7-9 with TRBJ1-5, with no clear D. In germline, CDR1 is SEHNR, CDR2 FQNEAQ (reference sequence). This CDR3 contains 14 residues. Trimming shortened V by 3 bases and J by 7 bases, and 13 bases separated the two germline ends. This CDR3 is CASSFTGGQQPQHF. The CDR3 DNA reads TGTGCCAGCAGCTTCACGGGAGGGCAGCAGCCCCAGCATTTT.